The 21 T cell receptor beta chains reported below all come from one sample, sequenced in a study of sequential checkpoint blockade in melanoma (dated by TCRdb to between 2018 and 2021). Receptors were amplified or captured by the immunoSEQ multiplex PCR assay. TCRdb stores this immuneACCESS table with in-frame sequences only. Part of the clones is absent; in the studies checked, under half of the shortfall reflects unresolved V genes, and no reason is known for the rest. A total of about 13,000 clones appear in this sample, around two thirds of them only once. The top ten constitute about 32% of the sample. The treatment or condition label, read with the paper, signifies: randomized to nivolumab then ipilimumab (arm A) or the reverse (arm B). Sequenced here: CD8+ T cells sorted from blood (inferred from file names), sampled from a patient given nivolumab and ipilimumab in sequence. Source of these receptors: a human donor with melanoma.

V and J are TRBV11-2 and TRBJ2-5; unclear D gene. The last part of the DNA fits TRBJ2-7 better; the J call may be wrong. This CDR3 has 11 amino acids. Germline assignment: CDR1 SGHAT and CDR2 FQNNGV. The CDR3 DNA follows: TGTGCCAGCAGCTTATACTACGAGCAGTACTTC. Protein product: CASSLYYEQYF.

This clone was observed a few times. V gene TRBV9 combines with J gene TRBJ2-1; no clear D gene. V lost 3 bases, J lost 3 bases, and 10 bases lay in between. CDR1 and CDR2 from the germline V gene are SGDLS and YYNGEE. CDR3 size: 14 residues. In DNA, the CDR3 is TGTGCCAGCAGCGCTACGGGTCTCTACAATGAGCAGTTCTTC. It codes for CASSATGLYNEQFF.

The genes are TRBV13 and TRBJ2-1; TRBD1 matches at 10 bases. The CDR3 consists of 14 residues. Trimming removed 4 bases from V and 9 bases from J; junction bases left unmatched: 6. In germline, CDR1 is PRHDT, CDR2 FYEKMQ (reference sequence). CDR3 DNA sequence: TGTGCCAGCAGCTCCACGGACAGGGGGGGTGAGCAGTTCTTC. Amino acids: CASSSTDRGGEQFF.

The rearrangement links TRBV11-2 to TRBJ1-1; D call uncertain. Deletions cut 2 bases from V and 0 bases from J, with 10 bases between. Germline V CDR1 and CDR2: SGHAT, FQNNGV. The CDR3 extends over 15 amino acids. CDR3 amino acids: CASSLRLGVNTEAFF. CDR3 bases: TGTGCCAGCAGCTTACGGTTGGGCGTGAACACTGAAGCTTTCTTT.

The chain combines TRBV18 with TRBJ2-5; the match to TRBD2 covers 12 bases. The DNA matches TRBJ2-7 better at its end, which makes the J call doubtful. CDR3 length: 19 residues. Germline-derived CDR1 and CDR2 are KGHSH and LQKENI. DNA of the CDR3: TGTGCCAGCGCCGGACCAGAAGCTAGCGGGAGGGGACGGTACTACGAGCAGTACTTC. Translated, it gives CASAGPEASGRGRYYEQYF.

The chain has TRBV13 and TRBJ2-7; a weak D match, TRBD2 (6 bases). Trimming took 8 bases from V and 3 from J, leaving 17 bases between them. The CDR3 is made up of 14 amino acids. The germline V gene encodes CDR1 PRHDT and CDR2 FYEKMQ (reference sequence). The CDR3 nucleotides read TGTGCCAGCCAGAACCGGGACTCCCACTACGAGCAGTACTTC. Protein sequence: CASQNRDSHYEQYF.

DNA of the CDR3: TGCGCCAGCAGCTTCGGGACAGGGGTAGGGCTGTTTTTT. Translating gives CASSFGTGVGLFF. The chain links TRBV5-1 to TRBJ2-2, with 10 bases identical to TRBD1. V dropped 2 bases and J dropped 13; count of bases not matched to a gene: 5. The CDR3 totals 13 residues. The germline V gene encodes CDR1 SGHRS and CDR2 YFSETQ.

CDR3 region: CASSPGQGAYEQYF. The CDR3 DNA sequence: TGTGCCAGCTCCCCGGGACAGGGTGCCTACGAGCAGTACTTC. This chain links TRBV6-5 with TRBJ2-7; the match to TRBD1 covers 9 bases. This CDR3 contains 14 residues. Per germline, CDR1 MNHEY and CDR2 SVGAGI. Germline trimming cut 8 bases from V and 2 bases from J; bases unmatched to any gene: 7.

The chain joins TRBV2 to TRBJ1-1, with a tentative D call TRBD1 (5 bases). The CDR3 runs 13 residues. Germline lookup yields CDR1 SNHLY and CDR2 FYNNEI. V was shortened by 6 bases and J by 4 bases, with 12 bases between the two germline ends. CDR3 loop: CASRTASGTEAFF. In DNA form, the CDR3 reads TGTGCCAGCAGGACAGCCTCTGGCACTGAAGCTTTCTTT.

This sequence joins TRBV9 and TRBJ2-3; 8 positions match TRBD2. The V segment lost 0 bases and the J segment 4 bases; nucleotides outside the gene matches: 4. The CDR3 covers 15 residues. The germline gives CDR1 SGDLS, CDR2 YYNGEE. This CDR3 is CASSVAGGFPDTQYF. In DNA, the CDR3 is TGTGCCAGCAGCGTAGCGGGAGGGTTCCCAGATACGCAGTATTTT.

The chain is built from TRBV7-9 and TRBJ1-2; D is ambiguous. With 7 bases removed from V and 8 bases from J, the gap between germline ends came to 14 bases. This CDR3 comprises 12 residues. Germline assignment: CDR1 SEHNR and CDR2 FQNEAQ (reference sequence). The CDR3 spells CASKGPGLGYTF. The CDR3, as DNA: TGTGCCAGCAAAGGGCCGGGATTGGGCTACACCTTC.

Worth noting for this clone: One end of the junction varies from germline; a read error may be responsible. This chain uses TRBV7-9 with TRBJ2-7; possibly TRBD1 for D (6 bases). The CDR3 length is 12 residues. Germline V lookup: CDR1 SEHNR, CDR2 FQNEAQ (reference sequence). CDR3: CASSRFTGSGFF. For the CDR3, the DNA is TGTGCCAGCAGCCGTTTCACAGGGTCGGGCTTCTTC.

The chain joins TRBV7-9 to TRBJ2-1; a possible D gene is TRBD2 (6 bases). Germline V gene lookup returns CDR1 SEHNR and CDR2 FQNEAQ (reference sequence). The V gene lost 2 bases and the J gene lost 5 bases, with 13 bases spanning the gap. The CDR3 consists of 15 residues. The CDR3 DNA sequence: TGTGCCAGCAGCTTAAAGGAGGACTATGACAATGAGCAGTTCTTC. This encodes CASSLKEDYDNEQFF.

The chain uses TRBV4-1 and TRBJ2-5; 7 bases line up with TRBD2. The germline gives CDR1 MGHRA, CDR2 YSYEKL. V lost 4 bases to trimming and J lost 4 bases; unmatched junction nucleotides: 6. This CDR3 region has 14 residues. CDR3 sequence (DNA): TGCGCCAGCAGCCCCCAGCGGGGCTCAGAGACCCAGTACTTC. Translated, it gives CASSPQRGSETQYF.

The gene calls are TRBV4-1 and TRBJ2-5; TRBD2 matches at 8 bases. This CDR3 contains 16 residues. Germline-derived CDR1 and CDR2 are MGHRA and YSYEKL. V shed 2 bases and J 5 bases; nucleotides not matched to a gene: 10. The CDR3 here is CASSQTERGTRETQYF. Written as DNA, the CDR3 is TGCGCCAGCAGCCAAACCGAGCGGGGGACCCGGGAGACCCAGTACTTC.

The chain recombines TRBV18 with TRBJ2-7; TRBD2 agrees at 11 bases. Per germline, CDR1 KGHSH and CDR2 LQKENI. Trimming at V came to 0 bases and at J to 1 base, leaving 2 bases not matched to a gene. The CDR3 consists of 16 residues. The CDR3 here is CASSPPRLAGSYEQYF. DNA for the CDR3: TGTGCCAGCTCACCACCGAGACTAGCGGGATCCTACGAGCAGTACTTC.

As to this clone: Since the CDR3 does not end with the conserved phenylalanine or tryptophan, this likely comes from a read error. The chain couples TRBV7-9 to TRBJ2-7; D gene unclear. The germline CDR1 and CDR2 sequences are SEHNR and FQNEAQ (reference sequence). V shed 8 bases and J shed 6 bases, with 14 bases lying between them. This CDR3 has 12 amino acids. The CDR3 DNA follows: TGTGCCAGCGTTCAGACGATGGGCGAGCAGTACCTC. Its protein product is CASVQTMGEQYL.

V usage is TRBV11-2 and J usage is TRBJ2-7, with TRBD2 matching over 8 bases. Germline CDR1 and CDR2: SGHAT and FQNNGV. V lost 4 bases, J lost 7 bases, and 6 bases stayed unmatched. There are 13 residues in the CDR3. The CDR3 is CASSYSGAGEQYF. CDR3 nucleotides: TGTGCCAGCAGCTATAGCGGGGCAGGGGAGCAGTACTTC.

V gene TRBV27 combines with J gene TRBJ1-4; D is perhaps TRBD1 (6 bases). V lost 4 bases to trimming and J lost 6 bases, with 15 bases between them. CDR3 length: 15 residues. Germline CDR1 MNHEY, CDR2 SMNVEV (reference sequence). CDR3 sequence (DNA): TGTGCCAGCAGTTCCCACAGGGTTGGGGATGAAAAACTGTTTTTT. Translated, it gives CASSSHRVGDEKLFF.

To note about this clone: The conserved phenylalanine or tryptophan is not found at the CDR3 terminus, so this likely reflects a read error. No DNA is shown, since the ends of the CDR3 on it are uncertain; the CDR3 is the one TCRdb lists. The gene calls are TRBV27 and TRBJ1-2; the tabulated D call, TRBD1, remains unverified against the DNA. CDR1 is MNHEY and CDR2 is SMNVEV in the germline V gene (reference sequence). The CDR3 is 10 residues long, counting both termini. CDR3 sequence reads: CASSYRDIPL.

The rearrangement links TRBV30 to TRBJ2-1; perhaps TRBD2 as D (5 bases). The V gene lost 4 bases and the J gene lost 12 bases, with 25 bases spanning the gap. This CDR3 is built from 15 residues. The germline V gene encodes CDR1 GTSNPN and CDR2 SVGIG (reference sequence). The CDR3 spells CAWTDSRYPRDGQFF. The DNA of the CDR3 is TGTGCCTGGACGGACTCCCGCTATCCTCGCGATGGGCAGTTCTTC. The full variable domain, with the rest looked up from reference TRBV30 and TRBJ2-1, is SQTIHQWPATLVQPVGSPLSLECTVEGTSNPNLYWYRQAAGRGLQLLFYSVGIGQISSEVPQNLSASRPQDRQFILSSKKLLLSDSGFYLCAWTDSRYPRDGQFFGPGTRLTVL.